The entry below describes one T cell receptor (beta chain). Its antigen is currently unknown. Specified time point: baseline pretreatment blood. Treatment described: 15 Gy SBRT to primary tumor, nephrectomy 4 weeks later. V gave up 0 bases and J gave up 5 bases, with 8 bases separating them. Looked up from germline, CDR1 is MGHRA and CDR2 is YSYEKL. CDR3 length: 14 amino acids. This sample stems from a study of radiation and T cells in renal cell carcinoma. Overall study results and limits: Top tumor clonotypes rose in blood 2 weeks post-radiation, then contracted.

Sequenced by immunoSEQ multiplex PCR; TCRdb stores in-frame clones only, minus some. Among 150,000 or so clones listed, roughly 85% were seen once. J is TRBJ1-3 and V is TRBV4-1; a possible D gene is TRBD1 (6 bases). Sequenced material: blood, taken from a patient whose treatment included radiotherapy and nephrectomy. This receptor was obtained from a woman in her forties or fifties with renal cell carcinoma. The CDR3 coding sequence is TGCGCCAGCAGCCAAGAAGACAGGAGAAACACCATATATTTT. Translated, it gives CASSQEDRRNTIYF.